Below, 8 T cell receptor beta chains from the same sample are listed, as sequenced in a study of cytomegalovirus exposure and HLA in healthy donors. A multiplex PCR was run with 60 Vbeta primers and 13 Jbeta primers. The protocol was immunoSEQ multiplex PCR, while the TCRdb copy is restricted to in-frame clones and leaves out a portion. The sample lists about 190,000 clones, 65% to 85% seen once, with approximately 1.2% in the top ten. Sequences were obtained from PBMCs. The receptors derive from a boy aged 2 to 10 in good health and CMV-seronegative.

The rearrangement joins TRBV6-1 to TRBJ2-7; weak D call: TRBD2 (7 bases). The CDR3 is made up of 14 amino acids. Germline lookup yields CDR1 MNHNS and CDR2 SASEGT. With 0 bases removed from V and 10 bases from J, the gap between germline ends came to 16 bases. The CDR3 DNA is TGTGCCAGCAGTGAAGCGGGGGGGCTTTGGAACCAGTACGTC. Its translation: CASSEAGGLWNQYV.

There are a few counts of this clone. The chain joins TRBV19 to TRBJ2-1, with 10 bases identical to TRBD2. The J segment lost 10 bases and the V segment lost 5 bases, leaving 11 bases of the junction unmatched. This CDR3 is built from 15 residues. Germline V gene sequence: CDR1 LNHDA, CDR2 SQIVND (reference sequence). CDR3 region: CASSFRTSGAREQFF. The CDR3 coding sequence is TGTGCCAGTAGTTTCCGGACTAGCGGAGCGAGGGAGCAGTTCTTC.

The V and J genes are TRBV18 and TRBJ2-1, with D maybe TRBD2 (5 bases). Germline V CDR1 and CDR2: KGHSH, LQKENI. V dropped 1 base and J dropped 3 bases, with 16 bases sitting between them. This CDR3 is built from 17 residues. The CDR3 region has the DNA TGTGCCAGCTCACCACAACGTCCACGAGGGCTCTACAATGAGCAGTTCTTC. As protein: CASSPQRPRGLYNEQFF.

V and J are TRBV27 and TRBJ1-1; a weak D match, TRBD1 (5 bases). The CDR3 is 17 residues long. Trimming took 3 bases from V and 6 from J, leaving 23 bases between them. Germline CDR1 reads MNHEY; CDR2 reads SMNVEV (reference sequence). The CDR3, as DNA: TGTGCCAGCAGTTTCCCCCCGAGGCAGGGAAGAATGGCTGAAGCTTTCTTT. It yields the protein CASSFPPRQGRMAEAFF.

V is TRBV18 and J is TRBJ1-2; possibly TRBD1 for D (5 bases). Trimming removed 2 bases at V and 4 bases at J, with 17 bases between. The V gene's germline CDR1 is KGHSH and CDR2 LQKENI. The CDR3 has 16 residues. CDR3 protein: CASSPSAGSPVYGYTF. The DNA for the CDR3 is TGTGCCAGCTCACCAAGTGCAGGGTCCCCCGTCTATGGCTACACCTTC. Full variable domain (missing parts from reference TRBV18 and TRBJ1-2): NAGVMQNPRHLVRRRGQEARLRCSPMKGHSHVYWYRQLPEEGLKFMVYLQKENIIDESGMPKERFSAEFPKEGPSILRIQQVVRGDSAAYFCASSPSAGSPVYGYTFGSGTRLTVV.

This chain's CDR3 is CASSSSSGTGVSPLHF. The CDR3 DNA reads TGCGCCAGCAGCTCTTCCTCCGGGACAGGGGTTTCACCCCTCCACTTT. The chain links TRBV5-1 to TRBJ1-6, with TRBD1 matching over 10 bases. V gave up 3 bases and J gave up 9 bases; unmatched junction bases: 9. Per the germline V gene, CDR1 is SGHRS and CDR2 is YFSETQ. The CDR3 loop spans 16 amino acids.

The rearrangement joins TRBV29-1 to TRBJ1-2; tentatively, D is TRBD1 (6 bases). Looked up from germline, CDR1 is SQVTM and CDR2 is ANQGSEA. The CDR3 extends over 12 amino acids. V shed 3 bases and J shed 4 bases, with 9 bases lying between them. In DNA, the CDR3 is TGCAGCGTTGAGGCAGGGGCCTATGGCTACACCTTC. Encoded protein: CSVEAGAYGYTF.

This clone appeared a few times. This CDR3 is CASSSPIGANVLTF. The CDR3 nucleotides are TGTGCCAGCAGCTCCCCAATTGGGGCCAACGTCCTGACTTTC. The chain is built from TRBV7-8 and TRBJ2-6; D is unclear. V lost 4 bases to trimming and J lost 3 bases, with 7 bases between them. CDR1 and CDR2 (germline): SGHVS, FQNEAQ. This CDR3 contains 14 residues. The entire variable domain, with the rest obtained from reference TRBV7-8 and TRBJ2-6, is as follows: GAGVSQSPRYKVAKRGQDVALRCDPISGHVSLFWYQQALGQGPEFLTYFQNEAQLDKSGLPSDRFFAERPEGSVSTLKIQRTQQEDSAVYLCASSSPIGANVLTFGAGSRLTVL.